The clone carrying this T cell receptor (beta chain) was counted between two and nine times. Its antigen is currently unknown. The sample is drawn from a study of post-analysis software for immune sequencing data. Study in general: The patients showed relapsing-remitting, secondary progressive and progressive-relapsing multiple sclerosis courses. General study findings and limits: Patients used several TRBV segments, including TRBV5-6, TRBV5-1 and TRBV20-1, more often than controls. Compared with controls, patients showed significantly lower normalized Chao1 diversity.

This CDR3 has 13 residues. Germline CDR1 reads SQVTM; CDR2 reads ANQGSEA. Losses at the gene ends were 4 bases for V and 3 bases for J; bases not matched to a gene: 5. Researchers reported that TCR beta cDNA libraries carried unique molecular identifiers. One entry per CDR3 protein results from TCRdb running MiXCR on the PCR reads. Among some 450,000 distinct CDR3 sequences, approximately 46% were seen once, and the ten largest hold 12%. The sequence came from a girl between 5 and 17 years old with multiple sclerosis. This chain joins TRBV29-1 and TRBJ1-1; 7 nucleotides align to TRBD1. Sequenced input: blood. The CDR3 nucleotides are TGCAGCGTTGGGACAGGTGGGGACACTGAAGCTTTCTTT. Translating it yields CSVGTGGDTEAFF.